This TCR beta chain is drawn from a study of blood T cell repertoires in COVID-19 (dated by TCRdb to 2020 to 2021). At the level of the whole study: Samples covering the acute and convalescent phases of COVID-19 were provided by collaborators in the United States, Italy and Spain. The prospective study material was composed of cDNA or gDNA derived from T cells, B-cell-depleted T cells, or PBMCs. Where available, HLA class I and class II types were taken from metadata supplied by the sample provider and were not determined by assay-based typing. Samples were obtained from the ongoing ImmuneRACE study (first 160 participants) and from approximately 1,200 subjects provided by 6 global collaborators. The repertoires were released in a freely available public database meant as a resource for research on the immune response to SARS-CoV-2. Deeply sampled blood TCRbeta repertoires from subjects exposed to, actively infected with, or recovered from COVID-19 were included in the dataset. Sample metadata almost always included a de-identified subject ID, COVID-19 status, age in years and sex. General conclusions and limits of the study: The amount of clinical and demographic metadata varied by source and participant and was provided uncurated.

Remarks on this clone: This clone's antigen is unknown. Base qualities are missing; no much larger clone stands one base away.

Collaborating institutions collected whole blood in K2EDTA tubes following their own protocols. For TCRbeta analysis, collaborator samples were shipped as frozen whole blood, as isolated PBMCs, or as DNA extracted from either sample type. Including the terminal cysteine and phenylalanine, the CDR3 comprises 13 residues. Only CDR3 DNA is held: 39 bases, read in frame from base 1. Between the V and J ends, shortened by 8 bases and 0 bases respectively, the junction contains 8 bases. CDR1 and CDR2 (MNHEY, SVGAGI) derive from the germline V gene. TCRbeta CDR3 regions were amplified from genomic DNA using the immunoSEQ Assay, a bias-controlled multiplex PCR. For the original study's pipeline: Nucleated cell counts per sample were estimated from amplification of reference gene primers within the assay. To quantify the absolute abundance of each unique TCRbeta CDR3 rearrangement, sequence reads were collapsed and filtered. For each sample, productive Simpson clonality was calculated as the square root of Simpson's diversity index over productive rearrangements. What TCRdb holds here is the immuneACCESS table cut down to in-frame rearrangements. Part of the clones is not present; checked against another copy, under half of the missing clones reflect an unresolved V gene, and the others are unexplained. That table gives V, J and clone size, and the DNA gave D and trimming. The sample yields some 35,000 clones; 78% were counted once. The ten largest account for roughly 17% of the sample.

The clonotype was recovered from a man aged 65 to 85 with acute or convalescent COVID-19. The sample was peripheral blood. This sequence uses TRBV6-5 and TRBJ1-3, with a tentative D gene TRBD1 over 5 matching bases. The CDR3 protein sequence reads: CASPRDSGNTIYF. In nucleotides, the sequence is TGTGCCAGCCCCAGGGACTCTGGAAACACCATATATTTT.